These T cell receptor beta chains were read from a single sample in a study of cytomegalovirus exposure and HLA in healthy donors. Only in-frame clones appear in the TCRdb table, and some are missing; sequencing was by immunoSEQ multiplex PCR. The sample contains 110,000 to 150,000 clones, almost 85% of which appear only once. The sequenced sample was PBMCs. Receptors originate from a woman aged 55-75 years in good health and CMV-seropositive. Both conserved end residues are part of each CDR3. Each record gives: J gene, clone size, V gene, D gene, CDR3 protein, CDR3 DNA. A D gene is named only where the DNA matches it firmly. Some rows mark clone size as missing; the rest say once, few, many or name a class of expanded clone.

TRBJ1-5 . TRBV10-3 TRBD1 CAISKEDRAFNQPQHF TGTGCCATCTCGAAGGAGGACAGGGCGTTCAATCAGCCCCAGCATTTT
TRBJ2-5 . TRBV5-1 TRBD1 CASSFLGTGQLRETQYF TGCGCCAGCAGCTTCCTGGGGACAGGGCAGCTTCGAGAGACCCAGTACTTC
TRBJ2-5 . TRBV28 TRBD2 CASSLLHSPAGVETQYF TGTGCCAGCAGTCTACTTCACTCACCAGCGGGAGTAGAGACCCAGTACTTC
TRBJ1-1 once TRBV28 . CASSRRRGTEAFF TGTGCCAGCAGTCGCCGGCGGGGCACTGAAGCTTTCTTT
TRBJ2-3 . TRBV28 TRBD2 CATVSGNTDTQYF TGTGCCACCGTTAGCGGGAACACAGATACGCAGTATTTT
TRBJ1-3 . TRBV4-3 TRBD1 CASSPTGTGGGNTIYF TGCGCCAGCAGCCCGACCGGGACAGGCGGAGGAAACACCATATATTTT
TRBJ1-4 once TRBV6-4 . CASKTATNEKLFF TGTGCCAGCAAAACTGCAACTAATGAAAAACTGTTTTTT
TRBJ1-4 few TRBV7-6 TRBD1 CASSRTRGEKLFF TGTGCCAGCAGCCGAACCAGGGGGGAAAAACTGTTTTTT
TRBJ2-5 . TRBV29-1 TRBD2 CSVTKAGGPPETQYF TGCAGCGTTACGAAAGCGGGAGGGCCACCTGAGACCCAGTACTTC
TRBJ2-1 . TRBV5-1 . CASSLEAGVSNEQFF TGCGCCAGCAGCTTGGAGGCAGGGGTTTCGAATGAGCAGTTCTTC
TRBJ1-2 . TRBV28 . CASSSGVDGYTF TGTGCCAGCAGTTCGGGGGTTGATGGCTACACCTTC
TRBJ2-1 . TRBV4-1 . CASSQDLERGNEQFF TGCGCCAGCAGCCAAGATTTGGAGCGAGGCAATGAGCAGTTCTTC
TRBJ2-5 once TRBV7-2 . CASSPPGHALETQYF TGTGCCAGCAGCCCCCCGGGACACGCTCTCGAGACCCAGTACTTC
TRBJ2-7 . TRBV28 TRBD1 CASSTQGAYEQYF TGTGCCAGCAGTACCCAGGGGGCCTACGAGCAGTACTTC
TRBJ1-1 . TRBV11-2 TRBD1 CASRRQGFGEAFF TGTGCCAGCAGACGACAGGGGTTCGGTGAAGCTTTCTTT
TRBJ2-7 . TRBV27 TRBD2 CASSLSSGRGYEQYF TGTGCCAGCAGTTTATCTAGCGGGAGGGGTTACGAGCAGTACTTC
TRBJ1-6 . TRBV4-3 TRBD1 CASSPQGANSPLHF TGCGCCAGCAGCCCCCAGGGGGCTAATTCACCCCTCCACTTT
TRBJ2-7 few TRBV5-6 . CASSLQETYEQYF TGTGCCAGCAGCCTACAGGAAACCTACGAGCAGTACTTC
TRBJ2-3 . TRBV19 TRBD2 CASSGGVTDTQYF TGTGCCAGTAGCGGGGGGGTTACAGATACGCAGTATTTT
TRBJ2-5 . TRBV29-1 . CSVVRGQETQYF TGCAGCGTTGTCAGGGGCCAAGAGACCCAGTACTTC
TRBJ2-5 . TRBV7-2 TRBD1 CASSRPSGQGITQETQYF TGTGCCAGCAGCCGTCCCAGCGGACAGGGCATAACCCAAGAGACCCAGTACTTC
TRBJ1-2 . TRBV6-6 TRBD1 CASRSPGTGTNYGYTF TGTGCCAGCAGAAGCCCCGGGACAGGGACCAACTATGGCTACACCTTC
TRBJ1-1 . TRBV2 . CARRGSPDVNTEAFF TGTGCCAGGCGCGGGAGCCCTGACGTAAACACTGAAGCTTTCTTT
TRBJ2-1 . TRBV7-8 TRBD2 CASSLLAGGIYNEQFF TGTGCCAGCAGCTTATTGGCGGGAGGGATCTACAATGAGCAGTTCTTC
TRBJ1-5 . TRBV28 TRBD1 CASNGDRYNQPQHF TGTGCCAGCAACGGGGACAGATACAATCAGCCCCAGCATTTT
TRBJ2-7 . TRBV7-9 . CASSPQGGVRSYEQYF TGTGCCAGCAGCCCACAGGGAGGGGTACGCTCCTACGAGCAGTACTTC
TRBJ2-2 few TRBV27 . CASSTQGYTGELFF TGTGCCAGCAGTACCCAGGGGTACACCGGGGAGCTGTTTTTT
TRBJ2-2 . TRBV14 . CASSPPRTGELFF TGTGCCAGCAGCCCGCCGCGTACCGGGGAGCTGTTTTTT
TRBJ1-5 few TRBV10-3 . CAISVNTNQPQHF TGTGCCATCAGTGTGAACACCAATCAGCCCCAGCATTTT